This is a list of T cell receptor beta chains from one sample in a study of cytomegalovirus exposure and HLA in healthy donors. Data came from immunoSEQ multiplex PCR; TCRdb stores just in-frame clones and leaves some out. The sample includes tens of thousands of clones, about 85% of them seen just once. Source material: PBMCs. Receptor source: a woman aged 35 to 49 in good health and CMV-seropositive. CDR3s include the opening cysteine and the closing phenylalanine or tryptophan. The D gene is left open where the match is weak. Only some rows state a clone size, as once, few, many or a class for expanded clones.

J: TRBJ1-1; size: few; V: TRBV5-6; D: .; DNA: TGTGCCAGCAGCTTGGGGGTCAGGTCGAACACTGAAGCTTTCTTT; CDR3: CASSLGVRSNTEAFF
J: TRBJ2-2; size: .; V: TRBV5-4; D: TRBD1; DNA: TGTGCCAGCAGCTTGGGACAGGGCGTTCCCGGGGAGCTGTTTTTT; CDR3: CASSLGQGVPGELFF
J: TRBJ1-5; size: once; V: TRBV7-9; D: .; DNA: TGTGCCAGCAGCTCCCAGGGAGGGCTCGGGAGCAATCAGCCCCAGCATTTT; CDR3: CASSSQGGLGSNQPQHF
J: TRBJ2-7; size: once; V: TRBV6-6; D: .; DNA: TGTGCCAGCAGTTACTCTGGCAGGCCGTACTTC; CDR3: CASSYSGRPYF
J: TRBJ1-1; size: .; V: TRBV19; D: .; DNA: TGTGCCAGCGAAGACAGGAACACTGAAGCTTTCTTT; CDR3: CASEDRNTEAFF
J: TRBJ2-7; size: .; V: TRBV18; D: TRBD1; DNA: TGTGCCAGCTCGCCAACGGACAGGTCCGAGCAGTACTTC; CDR3: CASSPTDRSEQYF
J: TRBJ1-6; size: .; V: TRBV30; D: TRBD1; DNA: TGTGCCTGGAGTGGCTCGACAGGGGGCAATTCACCCCTCCACTTT; CDR3: CAWSGSTGGNSPLHF
J: TRBJ1-3; size: .; V: TRBV5-6; D: TRBD1; DNA: TGTGCCAGCAGCGTGGGACAGGTGAGAAACACCATATATTTT; CDR3: CASSVGQVRNTIYF
J: TRBJ2-2; size: .; V: TRBV5-5; D: TRBD2; DNA: TGTGCCAGCAGCTATACTAGCGGGATGAACACCGGGGAGCTGTTTTTT; CDR3: CASSYTSGMNTGELFF
J: TRBJ2-2; size: .; V: TRBV28; D: TRBD2; DNA: TGTGCCAGCAGTTTCCCCTCGGGAGGGCCAACGGGGGAGCTGTTTTTT; CDR3: CASSFPSGGPTGELFF
J: TRBJ1-1; size: .; V: TRBV19; D: TRBD1; DNA: TGTGCCAGTAGCCTAGGGGGCGCGTGGAACACTGAAGCTTTCTTT; CDR3: CASSLGGAWNTEAFF
J: TRBJ1-5; size: .; V: TRBV11-2; D: TRBD1; DNA: TGTGCCAGCAGCTCGGGACAGGAAGGAAAGAATCAGCCCCAGCATTTT; CDR3: CASSSGQEGKNQPQHF
J: TRBJ2-3; size: few; V: TRBV5-8; D: .; DNA: TGTGCCAGCAGCCCGGAAGAACAGCTGACGCAGTATTTT; CDR3: CASSPEEQLTQYF
J: TRBJ1-5; size: .; V: TRBV9; D: TRBD1; DNA: TGTGCCAGCAGCCCGGGACAGGGGACGCCCCAGCATTTT; CDR3: CASSPGQGTPQHF
J: TRBJ1-4; size: .; V: TRBV7-9; D: .; DNA: TGTGCCAGCAGCTTAGTGGCGGATAATGAAAAACTGTTTTTT; CDR3: CASSLVADNEKLFF
J: TRBJ2-7; size: .; V: TRBV7-9; D: .; DNA: TGTGCCAGCAGCTTAGCCAGACAGACCTCCTACGAGCAGTACTTC; CDR3: CASSLARQTSYEQYF
J: TRBJ2-1; size: .; V: TRBV6-5; D: TRBD1; DNA: TGTGCCAGCAACCCGGGACAGCCCAATGAGCAGTTCTTC; CDR3: CASNPGQPNEQFF
J: TRBJ2-1; size: .; V: TRBV13; D: .; DNA: TGTGCCAGCAGCTCCGCCGGGACTGGTAACAATGAGCAGTTCTTC; CDR3: CASSSAGTGNNEQFF
J: TRBJ2-1; size: .; V: TRBV6-1; D: .; DNA: TGTGCCAGCAGTGACTACGACAGGCCCAATGAGCAGTTCTTC; CDR3: CASSDYDRPNEQFF
J: TRBJ2-7; size: once; V: TRBV7-9; D: .; DNA: TGTGCCAGCAGCCTCATGCATGCGTTGAACGAGCAGTACTTC; CDR3: CASSLMHALNEQYF
J: TRBJ2-4; size: .; V: TRBV16; D: .; DNA: TGTGCCAGCAGCCAATATGAGCACATTCAGTACTTC; CDR3: CASSQYEHIQYF
J: TRBJ2-1; size: .; V: TRBV9; D: TRBD2; DNA: TGTGCCAGCAGCGTAAGAGGGAGGGCCTCGGGCGGTGAGCAGTTCTTC; CDR3: CASSVRGRASGGEQFF
J: TRBJ2-2; size: .; V: TRBV30; D: .; DNA: TGTGCCTGGAGTGTACGGTCGCGGAACACCGGGGAGCTGTTTTTT; CDR3: CAWSVRSRNTGELFF
J: TRBJ1-2; size: .; V: TRBV7-9; D: .; DNA: TGTGCCAGCAGCTGGGTCGGCGGGGACCTCATCTATGGCTACACCTTC; CDR3: CASSWVGGDLIYGYTF
J: TRBJ2-3; size: .; V: TRBV28; D: TRBD2; DNA: TGTGCCAGCAGTTTCGGACTAGACACAGATACGCAGTATTTT; CDR3: CASSFGLDTDTQYF
J: TRBJ2-3; size: .; V: TRBV5-1; D: TRBD2; DNA: TGCGCCAGCAGCTTGGTAGCGGGAGCGCACACTGATACGCAGTATTTT; CDR3: CASSLVAGAHTDTQYF
J: TRBJ2-6; size: .; V: TRBV27; D: .; DNA: TGTGCCAGCAGTTCCCTACAAGGCTCTGGGGCCAACGTCCTGGCTTTC; CDR3: CASSSLQGSGANVLAF
J: TRBJ2-5; size: .; V: TRBV9; D: .; DNA: TGTGCCAGCAGCGTTACGGAGGCCCTCGGAGAGACCCAGTACTTC; CDR3: CASSVTEALGETQYF
J: TRBJ1-1; size: .; V: TRBV11-3; D: .; DNA: TGTGCCAGCAGCGGGGGAGGTCCGAACACTGAAGCTTTCTTT; CDR3: CASSGGGPNTEAFF
J: TRBJ1-2; size: .; V: TRBV15; D: .; DNA: TGTGCCACCAGCAGAGGGGGGACAAACTATGGCTACACCTTC; CDR3: CATSRGGTNYGYTF
J: TRBJ2-7; size: .; V: TRBV19; D: .; DNA: TGTGCCAGTAGTGGGTGGCCGACAGGCTCCTACGAGCAGTACTTC; CDR3: CASSGWPTGSYEQYF
J: TRBJ1-1; size: .; V: TRBV25-1; D: .; DNA: TGTGCCAGCAGTGATAACTCAGGGATCAACACTGAAGCTTTCTTT; CDR3: CASSDNSGINTEAFF
J: TRBJ1-1; size: .; V: TRBV2; D: .; DNA: TGTGCCAGCAGTGCGGGGGAAGGGACTGAAGCTTTCTTT; CDR3: CASSAGEGTEAFF
J: TRBJ1-2; size: .; V: TRBV27; D: TRBD1; DNA: TGTGCCAGCAGTTATCGGGACAGGGGTCCCTATGGCTACACCTTC; CDR3: CASSYRDRGPYGYTF
J: TRBJ2-3; size: .; V: TRBV7-9; D: .; DNA: TGTGCCAGCAGCTTCTGGGCCACAGATACGCAGTATTTT; CDR3: CASSFWATDTQYF
J: TRBJ1-2; size: .; V: TRBV28; D: .; DNA: TGTGCCAGCAGTTTACTAGACGGCCTCGATGGCTACACCTTC; CDR3: CASSLLDGLDGYTF
J: TRBJ1-2; size: .; V: TRBV28; D: .; DNA: TGTGCCAGCAGTCCCTCCCCCACACAGGCCTATGGCTACACCTTC; CDR3: CASSPSPTQAYGYTF
J: TRBJ1-1; size: few; V: TRBV27; D: TRBD1; DNA: TGTGCCAGCAGTCTAAACAGGGGGCTGAGGGACACTGAAGCTTTCTTT; CDR3: CASSLNRGLRDTEAFF
J: TRBJ2-3; size: .; V: TRBV5-1; D: TRBD2; DNA: TGCGCCAGCAGCTTTGCTAGCGGAAGCACAGATACGCAGTATTTT; CDR3: CASSFASGSTDTQYF
J: TRBJ2-7; size: .; V: TRBV6-5; D: TRBD1; DNA: TGTGCCAGCAGTTACGGACAGGGGCCCCACTACGAGCAGTACTTC; CDR3: CASSYGQGPHYEQYF
J: TRBJ1-1; size: .; V: TRBV27; D: .; DNA: TGTGCCAGCAGAGGACTGATGAACACTGAAGCTTTCTTT; CDR3: CASRGLMNTEAFF
J: TRBJ2-7; size: .; V: TRBV5-1; D: .; DNA: TGCGCCAGCAGCTTGGATCCGGGTATGGTCTACGAGCAGTACTTC; CDR3: CASSLDPGMVYEQYF
J: TRBJ2-6; size: once; V: TRBV4-3; D: TRBD1; DNA: TGCGCCAGCAGCCGGGACAGGGGCCTCTCTGGGGCCAACGTCCTGACTTTC; CDR3: CASSRDRGLSGANVLTF
J: TRBJ1-2; size: .; V: TRBV5-1; D: .; DNA: TGCGCCAGCAGCCGAACCGACAGGAACTATGGCTACACCTTC; CDR3: CASSRTDRNYGYTF
J: TRBJ2-3; size: .; V: TRBV6-1; D: TRBD2; DNA: TGTGCCAGCAGTGAACTTGCCCCCGGGCTAGCGGGGGCCACAGATACGCAGTATTTT; CDR3: CASSELAPGLAGATDTQYF
J: TRBJ1-1; size: .; V: TRBV30; D: TRBD1; DNA: TGTGCCTGGTCTCGACAGGGTCTCCGACAGGTTGTGAACACTGAAGCTTTCTTT; CDR3: CAWSRQGLRQVVNTEAFF
J: TRBJ2-7; size: few; V: TRBV7-2; D: .; DNA: TGTGCCAGCAGCCAATCGGGGGTAGCAGGAGCCTACGAGCAGTACTTC; CDR3: CASSQSGVAGAYEQYF
J: TRBJ1-4; size: .; V: TRBV18; D: .; DNA: TGTGCCAGCTCTCGAGACGGACGAGGGGAAAAACTGTTTTTT; CDR3: CASSRDGRGEKLFF
J: TRBJ2-7; size: .; V: TRBV7-2; D: TRBD2; DNA: TGTGCCAGCAGCCCCTGGACTAGCAGCTACGAGCAGTACTTC; CDR3: CASSPWTSSYEQYF
J: TRBJ1-1; size: .; V: TRBV30; D: .; DNA: TGTGCCTGGAGCCCCAGGGCCATGAACACTGAAGCTTTCTTT; CDR3: CAWSPRAMNTEAFF
J: TRBJ2-1; size: .; V: TRBV7-3; D: TRBD1; DNA: TGTGCCAGCAGCTTAGGGACAGGGAGGTGGGATGAGCAGTTCTTC; CDR3: CASSLGTGRWDEQFF
J: TRBJ1-1; size: .; V: TRBV18; D: .; DNA: TGTGCCAGCTCACCACCTCTCAGGGCCGGCACTGAAGCTTTCTTT; CDR3: CASSPPLRAGTEAFF
J: TRBJ1-2; size: .; V: TRBV14; D: TRBD1; DNA: TGTGCCAGCAGCCAGGTGGGACAGTCCTTGACCTATGGCTACACCTTC; CDR3: CASSQVGQSLTYGYTF
J: TRBJ2-5; size: .; V: TRBV4-1; D: .; DNA: TGCGCCAGCAGCCAAGCGGCTAGCGTCCTTCAAGAGACCCAGTACTTC; CDR3: CASSQAASVLQETQYF
J: TRBJ1-1; size: once; V: TRBV28; D: .; DNA: TGTGCCAGCAGTTTATCGGCAGGATTTTCGCTGAACACTGAAGCTTTCTTT; CDR3: CASSLSAGFSLNTEAFF
J: TRBJ2-3; size: .; V: TRBV28; D: .; DNA: TGTGCCAGCACCGTCACAGATACGCAGTATTTT; CDR3: CASTVTDTQYF
J: TRBJ2-7; size: .; V: TRBV18; D: TRBD1; DNA: TGTGCCAGCTCACGAACCGGGACAGGGCCCTCCTACGAGCAGTACTTC; CDR3: CASSRTGTGPSYEQYF
J: TRBJ2-7; size: .; V: TRBV29-1; D: TRBD1; DNA: TGCAGCGTTGCGGGGACAGGGGGCGCCCCCACTTACGAGCAGTACTTC; CDR3: CSVAGTGGAPTYEQYF
J: TRBJ1-2; size: .; V: TRBV4-3; D: .; DNA: TGCGCCAGCAGCCAAGAAGCCGGACAAAACTATGGCTACACCTTC; CDR3: CASSQEAGQNYGYTF